The present T cell receptor beta chain was sequenced within a study of blood T cell repertoires in COVID-19. This clone was recorded once. Assay: immunoSEQ multiplex PCR; the TCRdb copy retains only in-frame clones and omits some. The table includes 50,000 or so clones, more than 70% detected once. After removal of 4 bases from V and 5 bases from J, the junction contained 13 bases not matched to a gene. Germline lookup yields CDR1 LGHDT and CDR2 YNNKEL (reference sequence). The CDR3 consists of 17 residues. This receptor was taken from a middle-aged man with active COVID-19. V gene TRBV3-1 (or the pseudogene TRBV3-2) combines with J gene TRBJ2-7; TRBD2 matches 11 bases. Specimen: peripheral blood. The CDR3 sequence is CASSRAPWASGRNEQYF. In nucleotides, the CDR3 is TGTGCCAGCAGCCGGGCTCCGTGGGCTAGCGGGAGGAACGAGCAGTACTTC.